Presented here are 5 T cell receptor beta chains from one specimen sequenced in a study of blood T cells in healthy people across ages (dated by TCRdb to the mid-2010s). Receptor amplification or capture employed 5' RACE. Sequencing was performed on an Illumina HiSeq 2500. A second about 7 to 12 cycle PCR used a sample-barcoded 5' primer and a J-beta primer mix. TCRdb took the public reads, trimmed them with fastp at Q25, ran MiXCR for clone calling and kept in-frame beta chains. Under each unique CDR3 protein, matching rows form one entry showing the most common genes and DNA. The sample contains about 1.5 million distinct CDR3 sequences, 35% to 45% of them found a single time. In total, the top ten clones hold about 4% of the sample. The sequencing sample was made of blood. The receptors were sampled from a woman aged 18-35 years in good health.

V and J are TRBV7-8 and TRBJ2-1, with 11 bases identical to TRBD2. J gave up 8 bases and V 1 base, and 7 bases lay outside the gene matches. Looked up from germline, CDR1 is SGHVS and CDR2 is FQNEAQ. The CDR3 is 16 amino acids. The DNA for the CDR3 is TGTGCCAGCAGCTTAGACCCTAGCGGGAGGATGGATGAGCAGTTCTTC. Its protein is CASSLDPSGRMDEQFF.

Turning to this clonotype: The junction departs from the called germline gene at one end, perhaps through a read error. The chain employs TRBV11-1 and TRBJ2-3; possibly TRBD2 for D (5 bases). Looked up from germline, CDR1 is SGHAT and CDR2 is FQDESV (reference sequence). The CDR3 length is 16 residues. The CDR3 bases are TGTGACAGCAGCTTGTCCGGGATGCCCCGCACAGATACGCAGTATTTT. Amino acid sequence: CDSSLSGMPRTDTQYF.

The sample holds a few counts of this clonotype. The rearrangement joins TRBV7-9 to TRBJ2-5; the D gene is possibly TRBD2 (6 bases). Germline CDR1 and CDR2: SEHNR and FQNEAQ (reference sequence). The ends were cut back, 5 bases at V and 2 bases at J, with 12 bases in the middle. CDR3 length equals 14 residues. CDR3 in DNA: TGTGCCAGCAGCGGGTGGGACTTTCAAGAGACCCAGTACTTC. Protein product: CASSGWDFQETQYF.

In nucleotides, the CDR3 is TGCGCCAGCAGCCAAGCGACAGGGCTTAGCACAGATACGCAGTATTTT. Translation: CASSQATGLSTDTQYF. The chain carries TRBV4-3 and TRBJ2-3; 7 bases map to TRBD1. Per the germline V gene, CDR1 is LGHNA and CDR2 is YSLEER. The CDR3 extends over 16 amino acids. J gave up 0 bases and V 1 base, and 4 bases lay outside the gene matches.

As DNA, the CDR3 is TGTGCCAGCAGCGCCCCGACTAGCGCCGAGCAGTACTTC. It translates to CASSAPTSAEQYF. The chain carries TRBV9 and TRBJ2-7; 8 nucleotides agree with TRBD2. Germline CDR1 is SGDLS and CDR2 is YYNGEE. The CDR3 runs 13 residues. V lost 3 bases and J lost 6; bases outside the gene matches: 5.